A single sample is the source of the 22 T cell receptor beta chains below, sequenced in a study of early T cells in non-severe SARS-CoV-2 infection. Using its own MiXCR run on the 5' RACE reads, TCRdb lists one record per CDR3 protein. This sample has tens of thousands of distinct CDR3 sequences, with 6% to 7.5% found just once. The sample comprised whole blood. The origin of the receptors is an adult who was a healthcare worker with PCR-confirmed SARS-CoV-2 infection or an uninfected control (not recorded which).

The chain uses TRBV5-6 and TRBJ2-1; possibly TRBD1 for D (5 bases). The germline V and J ends were trimmed by 1 base and 2 bases, with 10 bases remaining between them. CDR1 and CDR2 from the germline V gene are SGHDT and YYEEEE. The CDR3 has 15 residues. The CDR3 region has the DNA TGTGCCAGCAGCTTGCAAGGGGAAGCCTACAATGAGCAGTTCTTC. Translated: CASSLQGEAYNEQFF.

This clonotype was detected a few times. The rearrangement uses TRBV4-2 and TRBJ2-4; 10 nucleotides align to TRBD1. V lost 1 base to trimming and J lost 5 bases; unmatched junction nucleotides: 8. Germline V gene lookup returns CDR1 LGHNA and CDR2 YNFKEQ. The length of the CDR3 is 17 residues. The CDR3 sequence: CASSQGSGQGPENIQYF. CDR3 DNA: TGTGCCAGCAGCCAAGGATCGGGACAGGGGCCCGAAAACATTCAGTACTTC.

In its sample, this clonotype was seen many times. J is TRBJ1-2 and V is TRBV5-1, with 7 bases fitting TRBD1. With V trimmed by 3 bases and J by 3 bases, 2 bases remained unmatched. Germline V gives CDR1 SGHRS, CDR2 YFSETQ. The CDR3 is 13 amino acids. The CDR3 nucleotides read TGCGCCAGCAGCTGGGGGACAGACTATGGCTACACCTTC. Its protein product is CASSWGTDYGYTF.

This clonotype was seen repeatedly, ten times or more. This chain connects TRBV20-1 to TRBJ1-5; 8 nucleotides match TRBD1. Germline CDR1 reads DFQATT; CDR2 reads SNEGSKA (reference sequence). After removal of 5 bases from V and 5 bases from J, the junction contained 8 bases not matched to a gene. The CDR3 extends over 14 amino acids. CDR3 sequence reads: CSAWTGNVDQPQHF. CDR3 in DNA: TGCAGTGCTTGGACAGGGAATGTAGATCAGCCCCAGCATTTT.

This clonotype has ten or more counts. This chain connects TRBV7-9 to TRBJ1-2; D possibly corresponds to TRBD1 (6 bases). The length of the CDR3 is 14 residues. Trimming shortened V by 5 bases and J by 4 bases, and 14 bases separated the two germline ends. Germline CDR1 reads SEHNR; CDR2 reads FQNEAQ (reference sequence). This CDR3 is CASSQAGRGYGYTF. Written as DNA, the CDR3 is TGTGCCAGCAGCCAAGCTGGCAGGGGCTATGGCTACACCTTC.

This clonotype showed up many times. The chain links TRBV20-1 to TRBJ1-5; D call uncertain. V was clipped by 5 bases and J by 5 bases, with 13 bases between them. Looked up from germline, CDR1 is DFQATT and CDR2 is SNEGSKA (reference sequence). The length of the CDR3 is 13 residues. In DNA form, the CDR3 reads TGCAGTGCTCCAACCGGTAGGGATCAGCCCCAGCATTTT. Encoded protein: CSAPTGRDQPQHF.

This chain links TRBV10-1 with TRBJ2-1; TRBD2 agrees at 13 bases. The V and J ends lost 5 bases and 7 bases, in that order; junction bases with no gene match: 5. Germline V gene sequence: CDR1 WNHNN, CDR2 SYGVQD (reference sequence). CDR3 size: 15 residues. The CDR3 region is CASSKLAGGQNEQFF. The CDR3 nucleotides are TGCGCCAGCAGTAAACTAGCGGGGGGGCAAAATGAGCAGTTCTTC.

The chain has TRBV3-1 and TRBJ1-3, with D maybe TRBD1 (6 bases). V dropped 4 bases and J dropped 3 bases, with 16 bases sitting between them. This CDR3 has 16 amino acids. CDR1 and CDR2 (germline): LGHDT, YNNKEL (reference sequence). The CDR3 sequence is CASSPQRGTSGNTIYF. The CDR3, as DNA: TGTGCCAGCAGCCCCCAGAGGGGGACGAGTGGAAACACCATATATTTT.

This sequence joins TRBV4-1 and TRBJ2-2; D ambiguous. Trimming left V 0 bases short and J 2 bases short, with 7 bases between. The CDR3 is 15 amino acids. Germline CDR1 and CDR2: MGHRA and YSYEKL. In nucleotides, the CDR3 is TGCGCCAGCAGCCAAGAACACAGAAACACCGGGGAGCTGTTTTTT. Translated, it gives CASSQEHRNTGELFF.

This clonotype was counted a few times. The chain joins TRBV5-4 to TRBJ2-3; no clear D gene. Trimming cost V 2 bases and J 2 bases, with 6 bases left between them. Germline V lookup: CDR1 SGHNT, CDR2 YYREEE (reference sequence). The CDR3 is made up of 13 amino acids. CDR3 bases: TGTGCCAGCAGCTTTCCGGACACAGATACGCAGTATTTT. Protein: CASSFPDTDTQYF.

This clonotype showed up just a few times. V is TRBV12-3 or TRBV12-4 and J is TRBJ2-3; D is undetermined. Trimming stripped 5 bases from V and 0 bases from J, with 12 bases between. CDR3 length: 15 residues. CDR3 region: CASSPRPISTDTQYF. The DNA of the CDR3 is TGTGCCAGCAGTCCCCGGCCCATAAGCACAGATACGCAGTATTTT.

In this sample, this clonotype turned up many times. The chain combines TRBV12-5 with TRBJ2-5, with 7 bases that match TRBD1. The CDR3 is 15 amino acids. The ends lost 0 bases at V and 2 bases at J; junction bases unmatched: 3. The germline CDR1 and CDR2 sequences are LGHNT and FRNRAP. DNA of the CDR3: TGTGCTAGTGGTTTGGTCTGGACAGGTCAAGAGACCCAGTACTTC. This encodes CASGLVWTGQETQYF.

This chain uses TRBV5-1 with TRBJ2-7; 7 bases are shared with TRBD1. The germline V gene encodes CDR1 SGHRS and CDR2 YFSETQ. Trimming at V came to 4 bases and at J to 3 bases, leaving 4 bases not matched to a gene. The CDR3 extends over 13 amino acids. The CDR3 is CASSTRTGYEQYF. In nucleotides, the CDR3 is TGCGCCAGCAGCACTCGGACAGGCTACGAGCAGTACTTC.

The chain is built from TRBV6-2 or TRBV6-3 and TRBJ2-1; the match to TRBD2 covers 7 bases. The CDR3 has 15 amino acids. From germline, CDR1 is MNHEY and CDR2 SVGEGT. V gave up 6 bases and J gave up 4 bases; unmatched junction bases: 9. The CDR3 reads CASRPWAGVYNEQFF. The CDR3 bases are TGTGCCAGCAGACCCTGGGCGGGGGTGTACAATGAGCAGTTCTTC.

The CDR3: CSATVGVGNLGHNEQFF. The CDR3 DNA is TGCAGTGCCACGGTCGGGGTAGGGAACCTCGGGCACAATGAGCAGTTCTTC. V and J are TRBV20-1 and TRBJ2-1; the D gene is possibly TRBD2 (5 bases). Trimming pared 6 bases from V and 5 bases from J, leaving 26 bases between. The germline V gene has CDR1 DFQATT and CDR2 SNEGSKA (reference sequence). The CDR3 runs 17 residues.

This clonotype was seen repeatedly, ten times or more. V and J are TRBV6-1 and TRBJ1-5, with a weak D call TRBD1 (5 bases). Per germline, CDR1 MNHNS and CDR2 SASEGT. Trimming cost V 10 bases and J 5 bases, with 18 bases left between them. This CDR3 has 14 amino acids. CDR3 amino acids: CATVKFLGDQPQHF. CDR3 in DNA: TGTGCCACCGTAAAGTTCCTAGGGGATCAGCCCCAGCATTTT.

The chain couples TRBV11-2 to TRBJ1-6; 7 positions agree with TRBD1. Germline trimming cut 5 bases from V and 2 bases from J; bases unmatched to any gene: 6. The CDR3 has 16 residues. Germline CDR1 reads SGHAT; CDR2 reads FQNNGV. CDR3 coding DNA: TGTGCCAGCAGCCGGCTGGGGACAGCCTATAATTCACCCCTCCACTTT. This codes for CASSRLGTAYNSPLHF.

J is TRBJ2-5 and V is TRBV12-3 or TRBV12-4, with D unclear. The CDR3 is made up of 13 amino acids. V was clipped by 5 bases and J by 4 bases, with 11 bases between them. The CDR3 DNA follows: TGTGCCAGCAGTCCTGCAGGTTTAGAGACCCAGTACTTC. Its protein is CASSPAGLETQYF.

The J gene is TRBJ2-5, the V gene TRBV4-1, with D unresolved. Per germline, CDR1 MGHRA and CDR2 YSYEKL. The CDR3 is made up of 13 amino acids. Trimming cost V 3 bases and J 5 bases, with 10 bases left between them. CDR3 sequence: CASSHPRGETQYF. CDR3 sequence (DNA): TGCGCCAGCAGCCATCCCCGTGGTGAGACCCAGTACTTC.

This clonotype is labeled medium-sized. This rearrangement joins TRBV10-3 to TRBJ2-1; D is unclear. Looked up from germline, CDR1 is ENHRY and CDR2 is SYGVKD. This CDR3 contains 15 residues. Trimming took off 2 bases at V and 7 bases at J, with 15 bases between the two ends. CDR3 nucleotides: TGTGCCATCAGTGAGCCACTTGCTCCGGGTAATGAGCAGTTCTTC. Translation: CAISEPLAPGNEQFF.

This clonotype was seen a handful of times. The chain recombines TRBV6-5 with TRBJ1-4; D remains ambiguous. The CDR3 extends over 16 amino acids. Germline loops: CDR1 MNHEY, CDR2 SVGAGI. Deletions cut 0 bases from V and 5 bases from J, with 13 bases between. The CDR3 DNA reads TGTGCCAGCAGTTACTCGAAATACAGTCAAAATGAAAAACTGTTTTTT. This codes for CASSYSKYSQNEKLFF.

This clonotype appeared a few times. This chain joins TRBV6-5 and TRBJ1-5, with D perhaps TRBD1 (5 bases). V shed 2 bases and J shed 4 bases, with 9 bases lying between them. Per the germline V gene, CDR1 is MNHEY and CDR2 is SVGAGI. CDR3 length equals 14 residues. The CDR3 here is CASSYDSLNQPQHF. DNA for the CDR3: TGTGCCAGCAGTTACGACAGCCTTAATCAGCCCCAGCATTTT.